This entry concerns a single T cell receptor (beta chain). Sequenced by immunoSEQ multiplex PCR; TCRdb stores in-frame clones only, minus some. The top ten hold about 1.5% of the sample, which has around 400,000 clones, more than 70% seen once. This entry comes from a study of blood T cell repertoires in COVID-19. Study-wide background: Sites across the United States, Italy and Spain contributed samples from acute and convalescent COVID-19.

Those who participated ranged in age from roughly 18 to 89 years and resided in 20 to 25 US areas. V shed 2 bases, J shed 6 bases, and the junction held 5 bases outside the gene matches. Germline assignment: CDR1 MDHEN and CDR2 SYDVKM. The CDR3 covers 14 residues. What was sequenced was PBMCs or T cells enriched from blood (not recorded which). The clonotype was recovered from a woman younger than 30 who had been exposed to COVID-19. The chain links TRBV28 to TRBJ2-7, with TRBD2 matching 9 bases. CDR3 in amino acids: CASSLVREGGEQYF. The CDR3 DNA reads TGTGCCAGCAGTTTAGTGCGGGAGGGCGGCGAGCAGTACTTC. The complete variable domain, with remaining parts taken from reference TRBV28 and TRBJ2-7, reads DVKVTQSSRYLVKRTGEKVFLECVQDMDHENMFWYRQDPGLGLRLIYFSYDVKMKEKGDIPEGYSVSREKKERFSLILESASTNQTSMYLCASSLVREGGEQYFGPGTRLTVT.